A single sample gave rise to the 14 T cell receptor beta chains below, sequenced in a study of cytotoxic CD8 clonotypes in ibrutinib-treated CLL. The protocol was immunoSEQ multiplex PCR, while the TCRdb copy is restricted to in-frame clones and leaves out a portion. This table holds more than 85,000 clones, 60% to 80% found once. Sequencing used PBMCs, obtained after 24 months of ibrutinib treatment. The receptors were sampled from a human donor with chronic lymphocytic leukemia.

V is TRBV25-1 and J is TRBJ2-1; TRBD2 matches at 10 bases. CDR1 is MGHDK, CDR2 SYGVNS, per germline. Trimming at V came to 2 bases and at J to 9 bases, leaving 4 bases not matched to a gene. This CDR3 is built from 14 residues. For the CDR3, the DNA is TGTGCCAGCAGTGAACGTAGCGGGAGGAGTGAGCAGTTCTTC. It is translated as CASSERSGRSEQFF.

V is TRBV15 and J is TRBJ1-2; 11 bases agree with TRBD1. The V gene's germline CDR1 is LNHNV and CDR2 YYDKDF (reference sequence). The CDR3 runs 15 residues. Unmatched junction bases numbered 8, after V lost 3 bases and J lost 8 bases. The CDR3 reads CATSRGDRGLGGYTF. DNA for the CDR3: TGTGCCACCAGCAGGGGGGACAGGGGGTTAGGCGGCTACACCTTC.

CDR3 sequence reads: CASSLTSGRAHNEQFF. The CDR3 region has the DNA TGTGCCAGCAGTTTAACTTCCGGGAGGGCCCACAATGAGCAGTTCTTC. This chain links TRBV28 with TRBJ2-1; 8 bases are shared with TRBD2. The CDR3 covers 16 residues. Germline V lookup: CDR1 MDHEN, CDR2 SYDVKM. V was pared by 2 bases and J by 5 bases, with 8 bases of the junction left unmatched.

The V gene is TRBV5-1, the J gene TRBJ2-3; D call uncertain. This CDR3 spans 12 amino acids. The germline V gene has CDR1 SGHRS and CDR2 YFSETQ. V lost 2 bases to trimming and J lost 5 bases, with 6 bases between them. The CDR3 DNA reads as TGCGCCAGCAGCTTAATGGGAGATACGCAGTATTTT. This encodes CASSLMGDTQYF. Based on the CDR3 plus reference TRBV5-1 and TRBJ2-3, the full variable domain is KAGVTQTPRYLIKTRGQQVTLSCSPISGHRSVSWYQQTPGQGLQFLFEYFSETQRNKGNFPGRFSGRQFSNSRSEMNVSTLELGDSALYLCASSLMGDTQYFGPGTRLTVL.

In DNA, the CDR3 is TGCGCCAGCAGCTACGGTAGCGGGAGTTCGACGGAGACCCAGTACTTC. Its translation: CASSYGSGSSTETQYF. The rearrangement joins TRBV5-1 to TRBJ2-5, with 9 bases lining up with TRBD2. The V and J ends lost 3 bases and 5 bases, in that order; junction bases with no gene match: 11. From germline, CDR1 is SGHRS and CDR2 YFSETQ. CDR3 size: 16 residues.

This chain links TRBV29-1 with TRBJ2-7, with a weak D call TRBD1 (5 bases). The CDR3 loop spans 13 amino acids. Trimming removed 7 bases from V and 5 bases from J, with 18 bases in between. The germline V gene has CDR1 SQVTM and CDR2 ANQGSEA. The CDR3 loop is CSAAKSGFNEQYF. DNA for the CDR3: TGCAGCGCAGCAAAGTCAGGGTTCAACGAGCAGTACTTC.

V gene TRBV7-9 combines with J gene TRBJ2-7, with D uncertain. V lost 2 bases and J 2 bases, leaving 4 bases between the germline ends. CDR1 and CDR2 from the germline V gene are SEHNR and FQNEAQ (reference sequence). This CDR3 contains 12 residues. The CDR3 DNA sequence: TGTGCCAGCAGCTTATCGGCCTACGAGCAGTACTTC. Amino acids: CASSLSAYEQYF.

This chain links TRBV5-1 with TRBJ2-7; 7 bases match TRBD2. The CDR3 contains 14 residues. Losses at the gene ends were 4 bases for V and 3 bases for J; bases not matched to a gene: 7. From germline, CDR1 is SGHRS and CDR2 YFSETQ. The CDR3: CASSPKRDLYEQYF. In DNA, the CDR3 is TGCGCCAGCAGCCCCAAGCGGGATCTCTACGAGCAGTACTTC. Full variable domain (rest looked up from reference TRBV5-1 and TRBJ2-7): KAGVTQTPRYLIKTRGQQVTLSCSPISGHRSVSWYQQTPGQGLQFLFEYFSETQRNKGNFPGRFSGRQFSNSRSEMNVSTLELGDSALYLCASSPKRDLYEQYFGPGTRLTVT.

The V gene is TRBV5-1, the J gene TRBJ1-6; 7 bases are a match to TRBD1. The germline gives CDR1 SGHRS, CDR2 YFSETQ. This CDR3 contains 17 residues. With 0 bases clipped from V and 3 bases from J, the junction kept 6 bases outside the gene matches. This CDR3 reads CASSLGQGRLYNSPLHF. The CDR3 region has the DNA TGCGCCAGCAGCTTGGGACAGGGAAGGCTCTATAATTCACCCCTCCACTTT.

This chain joins TRBV19 and TRBJ1-2, with unresolved D. The CDR3 extends over 14 amino acids. The ends were cut back, 3 bases at V and 2 bases at J, with 10 bases in the middle. Per the germline V gene, CDR1 is LNHDA and CDR2 is SQIVND (reference sequence). CDR3 loop: CASSIPGRNYGYTF. DNA of the CDR3: TGTGCCAGTAGTATCCCCGGACGGAACTATGGCTACACCTTC.

Sample share makes this clone medium-sized. The CDR3 coding sequence is TGTGCCAGCAGTGTGGACAGGCTTGATCAGCCCCAGCATTTT. The encoded protein is CASSVDRLDQPQHF. V and J are TRBV27 and TRBJ1-5; TRBD1 agrees at 7 bases. Germline values: CDR1 MNHEY, CDR2 SMNVEV (reference sequence). The CDR3 extends over 14 amino acids. V lost 5 bases, J lost 5 bases, and 6 bases stayed unmatched.

This rearrangement joins TRBV19 to TRBJ2-1, with 7 bases matching TRBD2. Trimming took 11 bases from V and 6 from J; bases not matched to a gene: 10. CDR1 and CDR2 (germline): LNHDA, SQIVND (reference sequence). The CDR3 sequence is 13 residues long. CDR3 loop: CASRDYSFNEQFF. CDR3 coding DNA: TGTGCCTCCCGGGACTATTCTTTCAATGAGCAGTTCTTC.

The chain joins TRBV2 to TRBJ1-3, with D possibly TRBD1 on 6 matching bases. V was trimmed by 10 bases and J by 0 bases, leaving 13 bases between them. Germline V lookup: CDR1 SNHLY, CDR2 FYNNEI. The CDR3 loop spans 14 amino acids. The CDR3 DNA is TGTGCCACTAGGACAGAACCCTCTGGAAACACCATATATTTT. It codes for CATRTEPSGNTIYF.

The chain links TRBV7-2 to TRBJ1-1; 7 positions agree with TRBD1. Germline V gene sequence: CDR1 SGHTA, CDR2 FQGNSA. V lost 5 bases, J lost 12 bases, and 9 bases stayed unmatched. The CDR3 is 12 amino acids. The CDR3 nucleotides read TGTGCCAGCAGCCCCCACAGGGGTTTGACTTTCTTT. Translating gives CASSPHRGLTFF.